Each of the 18 T cell receptor beta chains below was sequenced from the same sample in a study of cytomegalovirus exposure and HLA in healthy donors. PCR was performed using 60 Vbeta and 13 Jbeta primers. TCRdb keeps only in-frame clones here, not all; method: immunoSEQ multiplex PCR. The table lists some 120,000 clones, over 15% of them singletons, with approximately 2.9% in the top ten. The sample comprised PBMCs. The receptors were sampled from a female donor in good health and CMV-seropositive.

This clone was recorded a few times. The rearrangement links TRBV6-1 to TRBJ1-3; a weak D match, TRBD1 (5 bases). Germline V CDR1 and CDR2: MNHNS, SASEGT. This CDR3 is built from 16 residues. The V and J ends lost 1 base and 0 bases respectively, with 10 bases between them. The CDR3 region has the DNA TGTGCCAGCAGTGAAGTTTTGGGGGGCTCTGGAAACACCATATATTTT. Translation gives CASSEVLGGSGNTIYF.

The chain recombines TRBV5-4 with TRBJ1-1; D is perhaps TRBD1 (5 bases). Germline lookup yields CDR1 SGHNT and CDR2 YYREEE (reference sequence). Trimming removed 4 bases at V and 2 bases at J, with 21 bases between. The CDR3 covers 17 residues. The CDR3 protein is CASSRSGTLTRNTEAFF. The CDR3 DNA is TGTGCCAGCAGCCGTTCCGGGACTCTGACCCGAAACACTGAAGCTTTCTTT.

This clone was seen only a few times. V and J are TRBV5-6 and TRBJ2-7; D might be TRBD2 (5 bases). This CDR3 region has 13 residues. Germline V CDR1 and CDR2: SGHDT, YYEEEE. CDR3 loop: CASSPDGVWVLEV. The CDR3 DNA is TGTGCCAGCAGCCCCGACGGGGTTTGGGTTTTAGAGGTC.

This clone was picked up a small number of times. The chain employs TRBV20-1 and TRBJ2-7, with a weak D call TRBD2 (5 bases). The V gene lost 6 bases and the J gene lost 9 bases, with 15 bases spanning the gap. Germline CDR1 is DFQATT and CDR2 is SNEGSKA (reference sequence). The CDR3 is 11 amino acids. The CDR3 loop is CSAAGSAGQYF. The CDR3 DNA reads TGCAGTGCGGCGGGTTCTGCGGGGCAGTACTTC.

This sequence joins TRBV30 and TRBJ2-3; D gene uncertain. V was clipped by 8 bases and J by 5 bases, with 17 bases between them. Germline CDR1 reads GTSNPN; CDR2 reads SVGIG (reference sequence). The CDR3 extends over 13 amino acids. This CDR3 is CAVPPALGDTQYF. DNA for the CDR3: TGTGCCGTACCGCCCGCCCTAGGAGATACGCAGTATTTT.

A few counts support this clone. This sequence joins TRBV30 and TRBJ2-5; TRBD2 matches at 14 bases. Germline CDR1 is GTSNPN and CDR2 is SVGIG (reference sequence). J was trimmed by 4 bases and V by 2 bases; bases with no gene match: 15. CDR3 size: 19 residues. DNA of the CDR3: TGTGCCTGGAGTCGGGGGACTAGCGGGAGAGGGATAGCGGGAGAGACCCAGTACTTC. As protein: CAWSRGTSGRGIAGETQYF.

This clone was counted only a few times. DNA of the CDR3: TGTGCCAGCAGTTACTTCGGCGGGGCCTACGAGCAGTACTTC. It is translated as CASSYFGGAYEQYF. The V gene is TRBV6-5, the J gene TRBJ2-7; D may be TRBD2 (6 bases). Germline CDR1 is MNHEY and CDR2 is SVGAGI. This CDR3 is 14 amino acids long. V was clipped by 1 base and J by 2 bases, with 9 bases between them.

The V and J genes are TRBV5-1 and TRBJ2-1; D call uncertain. Looked up from germline, CDR1 is SGHRS and CDR2 is YFSETQ. V was cut by 2 bases and J by 3 bases, with 9 bases left in between. The CDR3 runs to 14 residues. This chain's CDR3 is CASSFLEVYNEQFF. The CDR3 DNA sequence: TGCGCCAGCAGCTTTTTAGAGGTCTACAATGAGCAGTTCTTC.

In its sample, this clone was seen a few times. The CDR3 sequence: CAISESQGAGNIQYF. The CDR3 DNA reads TGTGCCATCAGTGAGTCGCAGGGGGCAGGAAACATTCAGTACTTC. This rearrangement joins TRBV10-3 to TRBJ2-4, with TRBD1 matching over 8 bases. The J segment lost 6 bases and the V segment lost 0 bases, leaving 4 bases of the junction unmatched. Germline CDR1 ENHRY, CDR2 SYGVKD. The CDR3 covers 15 residues.

In its sample, this clone was seen a few times. V and J are TRBV19 and TRBJ1-5; D is perhaps TRBD1 (5 bases). The ends were cut back, 1 base at V and 3 bases at J, with 13 bases in the middle. There are 16 residues in the CDR3. Germline V lookup: CDR1 LNHDA, CDR2 SQIVND (reference sequence). CDR3 region: CASSIGAGKSNQPQHF. CDR3 sequence (DNA): TGTGCCAGTAGTATAGGGGCAGGGAAATCCAATCAGCCCCAGCATTTT.

This clone came up a few times. The genes are TRBV7-2 and TRBJ2-7; 9 positions agree with TRBD1. Germline values: CDR1 SGHTA, CDR2 FQGNSA. This CDR3 has 15 amino acids. The J segment lost 5 bases and the V segment lost 5 bases, leaving 10 bases of the junction unmatched. The CDR3 region has the DNA TGTGCCAGCAGCCTCTACTCGGGACAGGGTCACGAGCAGTACTTC. Protein: CASSLYSGQGHEQYF.

This clone occurred a few times. The rearrangement joins TRBV9 to TRBJ1-3; no firm D call. CDR1 and CDR2 from the germline V gene are SGDLS and YYNGEE. Trimming shortened V by 0 bases and J by 0 bases, and 7 bases separated the two germline ends. The CDR3 sequence is 15 residues long. The DNA of the CDR3 is TGTGCCAGCAGCGTAGAATCAGTCTCTGGAAACACCATATATTTT. Its translation: CASSVESVSGNTIYF.

This clone was seen more than once but under ten times. This chain connects TRBV7-2 to TRBJ1-3; D is perhaps TRBD1 (5 bases). Germline values: CDR1 SGHTA, CDR2 FQGNSA. The CDR3 loop spans 15 amino acids. Trimming stripped 2 bases from V and 0 bases from J, with 8 bases between. The DNA for the CDR3 is TGTGCCAGCAGCTTACCGGGGGGCTCTGGAAACACCATATATTTT. It specifies CASSLPGGSGNTIYF. Complete variable domain (other parts from reference TRBV7-2 and TRBJ1-3): GAGVSQSPSNKVTEKGKDVELRCDPISGHTALYWYRQSLGQGLEFLIYFQGNSAPDKSGLPSDRFSAERTGGSVSTLTIQRTQQEDSAVYLCASSLPGGSGNTIYFGEGSWLTVV.

This clone was observed a handful of times. The chain joins TRBV5-1 to TRBJ2-5; possibly TRBD1 for D (5 bases). CDR1 is SGHRS, CDR2 YFSETQ, per germline. This CDR3 has 13 amino acids. Deletions cut 3 bases from V and 4 bases from J, with 10 bases between. CDR3 amino acids: CASSSTQGETQYF. CDR3 coding DNA: TGCGCCAGCAGCTCGACCCAGGGAGAGACCCAGTACTTC.

This clone was counted a few times. The genes are TRBV11-2 and TRBJ2-7; D is uncertain. The CDR3 is 14 residues long. The germline gives CDR1 SGHAT, CDR2 FQNNGV. The germline V and J ends were trimmed by 1 base and 5 bases, with 12 bases remaining between them. Here the CDR3 reads CASSLGAQAHEQYF. Here the CDR3 DNA reads TGTGCCAGCAGCTTAGGTGCCCAGGCTCACGAGCAGTACTTC. Based on the CDR3 plus reference TRBV11-2 and TRBJ2-7, the full variable domain is EAGVAQSPRYKIIEKRQSVAFWCNPISGHATLYWYQQILGQGPKLLIQFQNNGVVDDSQLPKDRFSAERLKGVDSTLKIQPAKLEDSAVYLCASSLGAQAHEQYFGPGTRLTVT.

This clone has just a few counts. The J gene is TRBJ2-4, the V gene TRBV2, with TRBD1 matching over 9 bases. CDR1 SNHLY and CDR2 FYNNEI come from the germline V gene. This CDR3 spans 15 amino acids. V lost 5 bases and J lost 4; bases outside the gene matches: 6. The CDR3 DNA sequence: TGTGCCAGCAGTACTCGACAGGGGGGAAAAAACATTCAGTACTTC. Protein: CASSTRQGGKNIQYF. Full variable domain (outside the CDR3, taken from reference TRBV2 and TRBJ2-4): EPEVTQTPSHQVTQMGQEVILRCVPISNHLYFYWYRQILGQKVEFLVSFYNNEISEKSEIFDDQFSVERPDGSNFTLKIRSTKLEDSAMYFCASSTRQGGKNIQYFGAGTRLSVL.

The chain combines TRBV5-6 with TRBJ2-7, with D possibly TRBD1 on 5 matching bases. V was shortened by 1 base and J by 12 bases, with 17 bases between the two germline ends. The CDR3 has 13 residues. Germline-derived CDR1 and CDR2 are SGHDT and YYEEEE. In DNA form, the CDR3 reads TGTGCCAGCAGCTTGTTTTCTCGAAGGGGTTCGTACTTC. Its translation: CASSLFSRRGSYF. The full variable domain, in which reference TRBV5-6 and TRBJ2-7 provide the parts outside the CDR3, is DAGVTQSPTHLIKTRGQQVTLRCSPKSGHDTVSWYQQALGQGPQFIFQYYEEEERQRGNFPDRFSGHQFPNYSSELNVNALLLGDSALYLCASSLFSRRGSYFGPGTRLTVT.

This sequence joins TRBV20-1 and TRBJ2-3, with a weak D call TRBD1 (5 bases). Trimming shortened V by 4 bases and J by 4 bases, and 6 bases separated the two germline ends. Germline V gene sequence: CDR1 DFQATT, CDR2 SNEGSKA (reference sequence). This CDR3 comprises 11 residues. CDR3 region: CSAKGPDTQYF. As DNA, the CDR3 is TGCAGTGCTAAGGGGCCAGATACGCAGTATTTT.